Presented here are 8 T cell receptor beta chains from one specimen sequenced in a study of T cell repertoires in cytomegalovirus infection. Each CDR3 protein gets one entry after TCRdb re-called the reads with MiXCR. The table includes around 180,000 distinct CDR3 sequences, approximately 30% detected once. The sample comprised PBMCs. Receptors were obtained from a human donor in good health (CMV status not recorded). Some clones in this sample may be carry-over from other donors' samples.

Many counts were recorded for this clonotype. In DNA, the CDR3 is TGTGCCAGCAGCTTACGCGAGGGGCGAGATACTGAAGCTTTCTTT. Translated, it gives CASSLREGRDTEAFF. The chain uses TRBV7-2 and TRBJ1-1; maybe TRBD1 (5 bases). Between the trimmed V and J ends, which lost 2 bases and 5 bases, there was a span of 15 bases. In germline, CDR1 is SGHTA, CDR2 FQGNSA. This CDR3 region has 15 residues.

The sample holds one count of this clonotype. The CDR3 sequence: CSAKQGAVQPQHF. As DNA, the CDR3 is TGCAGTGCTAAACAGGGGGCGGTTCAGCCCCAGCATTTT. The chain has TRBV20-1 and TRBJ1-5, with 9 bases that match TRBD1. J lost 6 bases, V lost 4 bases, and 4 bases had no gene match. Germline V gene sequence: CDR1 DFQATT, CDR2 SNEGSKA (reference sequence). CDR3 length equals 13 residues.

This clonotype was seen more than once but under ten times. The rearrangement uses TRBV13 and TRBJ2-1; D remains unclear. Per germline, CDR1 PRHDT and CDR2 FYEKMQ (reference sequence). The CDR3 sequence is 12 residues long. The germline V and J ends were trimmed by 8 bases and 0 bases, with 5 bases remaining between them. The CDR3 sequence: CASSGSYNEQFF. The CDR3 nucleotides read TGTGCCAGCTCGGGCTCCTACAATGAGCAGTTCTTC.

This chain connects TRBV29-1 to TRBJ2-7; D gene uncertain. The CDR3 loop spans 13 amino acids. The V end was cut by 4 bases, the J end by 0 bases, with 10 bases between. Germline CDR1 SQVTM, CDR2 ANQGSEA. The CDR3 coding sequence is TGCAGCGTTGTGGCTGTTAGCTCCTACGAGCAGTACTTC. Translating it yields CSVVAVSSYEQYF.

Comment on this clonotype: A single base separates this from a much larger clone, so it may be a read error. This rearrangement joins TRBV7-2 to TRBJ1-2; weak D call: TRBD1 (5 bases). The ends were cut back, 3 bases at V and 8 bases at J, with 22 bases in the middle. In germline, CDR1 is SGHTA, CDR2 FQGNSA. The CDR3 length is 16 residues. CDR3 region: CASSFRPGDVGGGYTF. The CDR3 DNA reads as TGTGCCAGCAGCTTTCGTCCGGGGGACGTCGGTGGGGGCTACACCTTC.

In this sample, this clonotype turned up a few times. This chain links TRBV7-3 with TRBJ2-5, with D perhaps TRBD1 or TRBD2 (5 bases each). Germline V gene sequence: CDR1 SGHTA, CDR2 FQGTGA. Trimming left V 5 bases short and J 1 base short, with 11 bases between. The CDR3 covers 14 residues. CDR3: CASSASGTQETQYF. CDR3 coding DNA: TGTGCCAGCAGCGCCTCCGGGACCCAAGAGACCCAGTACTTC.

This clonotype turned up a few times. The V gene is TRBV7-2, the J gene TRBJ2-3; D is ambiguous. CDR1 is SGHTA, CDR2 FQGNSA, per germline. The CDR3 spans 16 residues. Trimming took off 4 bases at V and 2 bases at J, with 16 bases between the two ends. CDR3 in amino acids: CASSSLRVMITDTQYF. The CDR3 bases are TGTGCCAGCAGCTCCCTGCGCGTGATGATCACAGATACGCAGTATTTT. The full variable domain, in which reference TRBV7-2 and TRBJ2-3 provide the parts outside the CDR3, is GAGVSQSPSNKVTEKGKDVELRCDPISGHTALYWYRQSLGQGLEFLIYFQGNSAPDKSGLPSDRFSAERTGGSVSTLTIQRTQQEDSAVYLCASSSLRVMITDTQYFGPGTRLTVL.

The genes are TRBV10-3 and TRBJ2-1; unclear D gene. Per the germline V gene, CDR1 is ENHRY and CDR2 is SYGVKD. Between the trimmed V and J ends, which lost 4 bases and 0 bases, there was a span of 16 bases. The CDR3 is made up of 17 amino acids. CDR3 coding DNA: TGTGCCATCAGTGTCGGCGGCAAGCCGGGCTCCTACAATGAGCAGTTCTTC. Protein: CAISVGGKPGSYNEQFF.